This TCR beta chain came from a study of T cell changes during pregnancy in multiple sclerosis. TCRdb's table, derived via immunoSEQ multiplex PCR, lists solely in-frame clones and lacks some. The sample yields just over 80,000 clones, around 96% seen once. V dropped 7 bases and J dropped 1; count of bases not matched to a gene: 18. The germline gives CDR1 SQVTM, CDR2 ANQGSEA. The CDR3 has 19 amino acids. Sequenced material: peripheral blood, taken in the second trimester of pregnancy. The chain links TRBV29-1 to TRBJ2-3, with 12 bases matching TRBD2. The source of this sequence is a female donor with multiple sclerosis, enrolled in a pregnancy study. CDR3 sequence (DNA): TGCAGCGGGACTGGTATTTGGCTAGCGGGAGGGCCCGGCACAGATACGCAGTATTTT. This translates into CSGTGIWLAGGPGTDTQYF.